Reported below is one TCR beta chain. Its specificity is not known. The sample is drawn from a study of monozygotic twins with inflammatory bowel disease. Broader study findings: Healthy co-twins exceeded IBD patients in TCRbeta diversity as measured by inverse Simpson. IBD patients, compared with healthy twins, shared fewer clonotypes with others (especially with disease activity).

With no T cell sorting beforehand, total RNA was isolated from whole blood. CDR1 and CDR2 from the germline V gene are SGHAT and FQNNGV. This CDR3 comprises 14 residues. TCRdb reanalyzed the 5' RACE reads and collapses them to one entry per CDR3 protein, without DNA. The specimen's table records fewer than 550,000 distinct CDR3 sequences. The rearrangement links TRBV11-2 to TRBJ2-3; the D call of TRBD2 rests on TCRdb alone, since no DNA is present to check it. The sequencing input was blood. This clonotype was sampled from a human donor with ulcerative colitis or Crohn's disease, or a healthy co-twin of an affected twin (not recorded which). This chain's CDR3 is CASSLEAVTDTQYF.